This T cell receptor (beta chain) appears in the sequencing data of a study of T cell responses to AZD1222 COVID-19 vaccine. Turning to this clone: Its cognate antigen is unknown.

Trimming left V 2 bases short and J 2 bases short, with 9 bases between. Germline CDR1 and CDR2: GTSNPN and SVGIG (reference sequence). The CDR3 sequence is 13 residues long. Data came from immunoSEQ multiplex PCR; TCRdb stores just in-frame clones and leaves some out. This sample has around 200,000 clones, with around nine tenths found just once. Study results and caveats: Among the donors, most were white British and more were female, and clonal diversity was possibly underestimated.

The sample was peripheral blood, taken on day 0 of AZD1222 vaccination. The chain recombines TRBV30 with TRBJ2-5; D might be TRBD1 or TRBD2, each matching 5 bases. This TCR was recovered from an adult in good health. CDR3 sequence reads: CAWSLGVQETQYF. The DNA of the CDR3 is TGTGCCTGGAGTTTGGGGGTACAAGAGACCCAGTACTTC.